This TCR beta chain was sequenced during a study of cytomegalovirus exposure and HLA in healthy donors. Details on this clone: Antigen unknown.

The study ran its PCR with 60 Vbeta and 13 Jbeta primers. Clones were sequenced by immunoSEQ multiplex PCR, and TCRdb holds only the in-frame ones, with some missing. The sample lists 150,000 to 180,000 clones, roughly 79% occurring once. The germline V gene encodes CDR1 SGHVS and CDR2 FNYEAQ. This CDR3 is 14 amino acids long. Trimming pared 1 base from V and 2 bases from J, leaving 7 bases between. Study-wide results and caveats: Earlier analysis found most TCR beta V segments productive about 87% or about 30% of the time. Confirmation in vitro established that three CMV-associated chains were specific for CMV antigens. What was likely a sequencing artifact was a cluster of highly shared sequence variants.

The sample consisted of PBMCs. This chain links TRBV7-6 with TRBJ2-3, with D possibly matching TRBD1 (5 bases). This sequence originates from a man younger than 35 in good health and CMV-seronegative. CDR3 residues: CASSLDRTTDTQYF. The DNA for the CDR3 is TGTGCCAGCAGCTTAGACAGGACCACAGATACGCAGTATTTT.